This TCR beta chain stems from a study of response to subunit inactivated influenza vaccine. Whole-study findings and limits: T cells newly recruited by each seasonal influenza vaccination are few, the authors suggested.

With respect to this clonotype: Its antigen remains unknown.

TCRdb analysed the RT-PCR reads with MiXCR anew, one entry per CDR3 protein. The repertoire holds around 200,000 distinct CDR3 sequences, with around 9% as singletons. This receptor was obtained from a man between 45 and 60 years old who received an inactivated influenza vaccine. Sequenced material: non-naive T cells sorted from PBMCs, taken on the day of vaccination.

In DNA form, the CDR3 reads TGTGCCAGCAGTGGATCCCGGGACAGGGGAATCGAGCAGTACTTC. Its protein product is CASSGSRDRGIEQYF. The V call is TRBV28, the J call TRBJ2-7; 10 bases are a match to TRBD1. The CDR3 consists of 15 residues. V was pared by 5 bases and J by 6 bases, with 10 bases of the junction left unmatched. CDR1 is MDHEN, CDR2 SYDVKM, per germline.